This T cell receptor (beta chain) was sequenced for a study of blood T cells in healthy people across ages (dated by TCRdb to between 2015 and 2017). For the study in its entirety: In model experiments, template switching captured roughly one uniquely barcoded TCR beta cDNA molecule for every two T cells. Using deep sequencing normalized with unique cDNA molecular identifiers, the study measured how TCR beta repertoire diversity changes with age. The donors were divided into four age groups: young (average around 16 years), middle-aged (over 35), aged (approximately 62) and long-lived (more than 75). The study analyzed two additional independent replicas of 1 million unique cDNA reads from the same blood draw for two donors, one aged 18 to 29 and one aged 80 or older.

Counted from cysteine to phenylalanine, this CDR3 has 16 amino acids. CDR3 DNA is the only sequence kept; it has 48 bases, read in frame from the first base. From the germline V gene, CDR1 is KGHSH and CDR2 is LQKENI. The library relied on 5' RACE. TCRdb names Illumina HiSeq 2500 as the instrument used. A second PCR of about 6 to 11 cycles was performed with a sample-barcoded 5' primer and a J-beta primer mix. A template-switch 5' adaptor carrying 12 random nucleotides introduced a unique molecular identifier onto each TCR beta cDNA molecule. Each sample yielded at least 2.5 million CDR3-containing paired-end reads. All of the RNA was converted into first-strand cDNA using the Mint cDNA synthesis kit, with a TRBC-specific oligonucleotide serving as the primer. Following uracil-DNA glycosylase treatment, all cDNA underwent a first 18-cycle PCR with the universal primers M1SS and BC2_uni_R. Processing in the source paper ran as follows. Normalization of each sample was performed by random selection of 1 million high-quality reads, each carrying a distinct molecular identifier. Reads sharing molecular identifiers were discarded rather than binned into consensus sequences. CDR3 identification, clonotype clustering and error correction used MiTCR with a Q25 quality threshold and the strictest error-elimination algorithm. A nonparametric unseen species model with Euler transformation was used to estimate lower-bound total TCR beta diversity. The raw public data were reprocessed by TCRdb itself: fastp quality trimming at Q25, MiXCR clonotype calling, in-frame beta chains only. Records with the same CDR3 protein are collapsed into one entry carrying the most frequent genes and DNA. The V and J calls reflect TCRdb's pipeline rather than the authors' work. The sample table lists about 780,000 distinct CDR3 sequences, 20% to 30% of them with a count of one. The leading ten clones occupy around 3% of the sample.

Donors were under 40 systemically healthy Caucasian individuals from Russia aged 6 to 90 years. Ten milliliters of peripheral blood were drawn from each donor into EDTA-treated Vacutainer tubes. PBMCs were isolated by Ficoll-Paque density-gradient centrifugation, with at least 6 million obtained per sample. Trizol reagent was used to extract total RNA from PBMCs, with at least 6 micrograms per sample. For every donor, flow cytometry on a PBMC aliquot measured the percentage of naive CD45RAhigh/CD27high T cells. General conclusions and limits of the study: Compared with the aged group, more naive CD4+ T cells, fewer expanded clones and increased TCR diversity were shown by the long-lived group, suggesting age selection. A strong correlation was found between observed TCR beta diversity and the percentage of naive T cells measured by flow cytometry. Observed TCR beta diversity per million T cells fell roughly linearly with age, and a significant reduction was already apparent by age about 43. Since profiling was done on bulk unsorted PBMCs, naive and antigen-experienced compartments could not be conclusively compared. Because the CMV infection status of the donors was unknown, age-related changes in expanded clonotypes may potentially have been confounded. Estimates of total diversity from one million sequenced T cells were regarded as lower bounds and underestimates.

The table lists this clonotype with a few counts. Its antigen remains unidentified. Within one base of it there is no much larger clone, and no base qualities were kept. The data were also submitted as part of a second study, on T cells of mothers and their children. As the second paper documents: Nine systemically healthy Caucasian individuals, comprising three mothers and their six children, were included as donors. cDNA synthesis consumed the entire amount of extracted RNA, loaded at around 1.5 ug RNA in each 15 ul reaction. In the second PCR, the M1S primer added sample barcodes and 2-4 random nucleotides. Each mother yielded over 9 million TCR beta CDR3 reads and each child some 3 million reads. Thymic selection similarly shapes TCR recombination output in related and unrelated pairs, with minor effect from inherited differences. Normalized repertoire overlap was always slightly but never significantly higher in related than unrelated mother-child pairs. With a sensitivity of approximately 100 clones per million clonotypes, no persistent microchimeric T cell clones were detected. In the study, deep NGS was used to compare the TCR beta repertoires of mothers and children, and features distinguishing related mother-child pairs from unrelated individuals were sought. On average, the children were roughly 11 +/- 4 years old, while the mothers were roughly 36 +/- 4 years old. After adapter ligation with NEBNext reagents, the libraries were sequenced on Illumina HiSeq 2000 with 100+100 nt paired-end reads. Mother and child libraries were prepared a month apart and sequenced in separate runs to prevent cross-contamination. For each donor, between about 500,000 and 2,100,000 distinct TCR beta clonotypes were identified. Naive TCR beta clonotypes were estimated from low-frequency clonotypes matched to each donor's FACS-determined naive share, without sorting.

The clonotype originates from a boy under 18 in good health. This sequence uses TRBV18 and TRBJ2-5, and TRBD2 matches 10 of the central bases. The J call may be mistaken, given a closer DNA end match to TRBJ2-1. Sample: blood. The CDR3 corresponds to CASSPSGGAERNEQFF. The bases read TGTGCCAGCTCGCCCAGCGGGGGGGCCGAGCGAAATGAGCAGTTCTTC.